The present TCR beta chain was sequenced within a study of cytomegalovirus exposure and HLA in healthy donors. Study-level points and caveats: An apparent linkage of common viral pathogens to several of the most significant clusters emerged in a later analysis. Within a later analysis, the majority of CMV-associated TCR beta chains appeared HLA-restricted. Associated with cytomegalovirus, according to the listing, were 150 to 200 TCR beta chains.

A multiplex PCR was run with 60 Vbeta primers and 13 Jbeta primers. The assay was immunoSEQ multiplex PCR, and TCRdb's table has in-frame clones only and misses some. The sample carries 85,000 to 120,000 clones, 50% to 70% recorded once. About this clone itself: Its target is unknown.

The length of the CDR3 is 14 residues. Trimming removed 1 base at V and 1 base at J, with 6 bases between. CDR1 and CDR2 (germline): SGHAT, FQNNGV. The sequenced sample was PBMCs. The V call is TRBV11-2, the J call TRBJ2-3, with D possibly TRBD1 on 6 matching bases. The sequence derives from a human donor in good health. CDR3 region: CASSLAGGTDTQYF. The CDR3 nucleotides are TGTGCCAGCAGCTTAGCAGGGGGCACAGATACGCAGTATTTT.